This T cell receptor beta chain was obtained from a study of naive and memory T cell subsets. Whole-study findings and limits: A few larger clonotypes appeared in naive repertoires, especially CD8, possibly memory cells re-expressing CD45RA. TCR abundance followed a power law differing between naive and memory subsets.

This clonotype was seen more than once but under ten times. Its antigen is as yet unknown. V dropped 3 bases and J dropped 0 bases, with 6 bases sitting between them. The CDR3 has 14 residues. The germline gives CDR1 ENHRY, CDR2 SYGVKD. Both TRBC1 and TRBC2 were covered by a beta constant-region primer of two equimolar oligonucleotides. Nested alpha and beta constant-region primers with the SP2 primer drove four PCR rounds on ligated cDNA. Each CDR3 protein gets one entry after TCRdb re-called the UMI-ligation and nested PCR reads with MiXCR. The profile covers about 150,000 distinct CDR3 sequences, with roughly 20% appearing a single time and about 0.11% taken by the ten largest. Separate alpha and beta amplification began at the second PCR step. CD8 T cells were positively selected from what remained after CD4 positive selection. Cells stained for CD3, CD4, CD8, CD45RA, CD27 and viability were sorted into four CD45RA/CD27 subsets.

The V call is TRBV10-3, the J call TRBJ2-1; D gene uncertain. This sequence was found in a human donor in good health. The sequencing input was naive CD4+ T cells from blood. CDR3: CAISEQNSYNEQFF. CDR3 nucleotides: TGTGCCATCAGTGAACAGAACTCCTACAATGAGCAGTTCTTC.